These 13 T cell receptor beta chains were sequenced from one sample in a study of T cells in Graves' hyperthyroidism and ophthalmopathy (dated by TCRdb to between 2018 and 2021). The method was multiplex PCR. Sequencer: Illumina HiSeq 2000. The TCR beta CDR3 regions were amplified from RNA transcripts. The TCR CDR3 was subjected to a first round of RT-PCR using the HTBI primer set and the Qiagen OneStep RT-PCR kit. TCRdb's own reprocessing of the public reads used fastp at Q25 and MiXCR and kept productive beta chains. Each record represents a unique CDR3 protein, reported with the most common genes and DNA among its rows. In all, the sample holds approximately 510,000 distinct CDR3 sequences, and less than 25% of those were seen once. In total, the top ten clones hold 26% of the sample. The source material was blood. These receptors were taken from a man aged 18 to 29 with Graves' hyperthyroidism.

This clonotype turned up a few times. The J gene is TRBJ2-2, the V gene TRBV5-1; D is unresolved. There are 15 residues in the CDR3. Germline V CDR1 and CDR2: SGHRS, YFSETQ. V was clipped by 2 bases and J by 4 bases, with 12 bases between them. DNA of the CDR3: TGCGCCAGCAGCTTTCGGACGGGTCGCACCGGGGAGCTGTTTTTT. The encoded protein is CASSFRTGRTGELFF.

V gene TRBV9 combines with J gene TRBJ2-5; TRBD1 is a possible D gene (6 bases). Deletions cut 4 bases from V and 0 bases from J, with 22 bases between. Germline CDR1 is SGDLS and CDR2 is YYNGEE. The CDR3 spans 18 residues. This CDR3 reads CASSPRGDRPSYQETQYF. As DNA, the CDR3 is TGTGCCAGCAGCCCTCGTGGAGACAGGCCCTCGTACCAAGAGACCCAGTACTTC.

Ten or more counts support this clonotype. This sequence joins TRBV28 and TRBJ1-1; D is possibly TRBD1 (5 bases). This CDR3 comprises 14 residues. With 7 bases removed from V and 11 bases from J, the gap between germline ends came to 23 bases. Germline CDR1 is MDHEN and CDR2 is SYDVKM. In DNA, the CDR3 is TGTGCCAGCATTTCCCCAGGGAGAGGTGTAAAGGCTTTCTTT. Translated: CASISPGRGVKAFF.

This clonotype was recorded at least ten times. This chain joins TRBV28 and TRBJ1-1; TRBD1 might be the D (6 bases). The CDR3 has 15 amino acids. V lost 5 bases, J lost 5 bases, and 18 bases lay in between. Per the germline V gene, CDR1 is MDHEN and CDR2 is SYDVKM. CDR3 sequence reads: CASSPRTDSSTEAFF. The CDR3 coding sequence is TGTGCCAGCAGTCCACGGACAGATTCGAGTACTGAAGCTTTCTTT.

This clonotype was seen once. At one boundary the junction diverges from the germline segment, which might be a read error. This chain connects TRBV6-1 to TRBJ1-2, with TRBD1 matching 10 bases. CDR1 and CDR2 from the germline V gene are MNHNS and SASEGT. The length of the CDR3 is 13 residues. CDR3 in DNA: TGTGCCAGCAGTGAAGCCAGGAGGGGACAGGGGCTATTC. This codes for CASSEARRGQGLF.

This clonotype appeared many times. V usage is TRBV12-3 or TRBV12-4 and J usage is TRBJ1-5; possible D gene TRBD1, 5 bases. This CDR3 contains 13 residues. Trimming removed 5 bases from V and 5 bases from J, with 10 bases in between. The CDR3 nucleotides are TGTGCCAGCAGTATAGACAGATATCAGCCCCAGCATTTT. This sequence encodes CASSIDRYQPQHF.

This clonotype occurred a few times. The CDR3 nucleotides are TGCGCCAGCAGCTTGGATTCCGGGGGGGAGACCCAGTACTTC. Translation: CASSLDSGGETQYF. The chain is built from TRBV5-1 and TRBJ2-5; 7 positions match TRBD2. V trimming: 0 bases; J trimming: 5 bases; junction bases outside the gene matches: 4. Germline assignment: CDR1 SGHRS and CDR2 YFSETQ. There are 14 residues in the CDR3.

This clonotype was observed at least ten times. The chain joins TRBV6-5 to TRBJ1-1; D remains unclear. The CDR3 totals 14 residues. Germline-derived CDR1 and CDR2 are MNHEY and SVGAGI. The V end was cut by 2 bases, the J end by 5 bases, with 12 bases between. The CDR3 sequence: CASSYPQARTEAFF. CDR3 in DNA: TGTGCCAGCAGTTACCCCCAAGCGCGGACTGAAGCTTTCTTT.

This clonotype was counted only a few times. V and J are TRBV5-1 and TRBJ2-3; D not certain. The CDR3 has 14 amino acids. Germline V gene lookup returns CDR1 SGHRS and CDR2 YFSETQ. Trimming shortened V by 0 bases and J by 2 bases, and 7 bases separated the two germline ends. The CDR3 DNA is TGCGCCAGCAGCTTGGAGGCCAACACAGATACGCAGTATTTT. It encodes CASSLEANTDTQYF.

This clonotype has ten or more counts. The CDR3 protein is CASSIDYNNQPQHF. The CDR3 DNA is TGTGCCAGCAGTATAGACTATAACAATCAGCCCCAGCATTTT. The V gene is TRBV6-5, the J gene TRBJ1-5, with unresolved D. Trimming pared 5 bases from V and 3 bases from J, leaving 11 bases between. There are 14 residues in the CDR3. CDR1 is MNHEY and CDR2 is SVGAGI in the germline V gene.

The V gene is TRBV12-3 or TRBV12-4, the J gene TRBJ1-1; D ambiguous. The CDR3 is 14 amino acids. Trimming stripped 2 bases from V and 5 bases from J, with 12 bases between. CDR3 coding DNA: TGTGCCAGCAGTTTAATAGAGGTACGGACTGAAGCTTTCTTT. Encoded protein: CASSLIEVRTEAFF.

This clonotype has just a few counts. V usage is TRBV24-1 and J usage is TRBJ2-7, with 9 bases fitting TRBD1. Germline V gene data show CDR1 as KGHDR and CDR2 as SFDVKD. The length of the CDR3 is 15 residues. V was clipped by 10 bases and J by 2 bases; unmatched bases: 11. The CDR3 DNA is TGTGCCACTGAGAGCGACGGGACAGGGCCCTACGAGCAGTACTTC. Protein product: CATESDGTGPYEQYF.

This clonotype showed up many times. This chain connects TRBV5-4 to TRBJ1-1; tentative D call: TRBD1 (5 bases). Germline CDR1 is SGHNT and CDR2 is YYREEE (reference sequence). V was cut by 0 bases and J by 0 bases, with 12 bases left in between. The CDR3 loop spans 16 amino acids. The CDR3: CASSLGLGVMNTEAFF. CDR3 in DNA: TGTGCCAGCAGCTTGGGGTTGGGGGTTATGAACACTGAAGCTTTCTTT.